These 10 T cell receptor beta chains came from one sample sequenced in a study of cytomegalovirus exposure and HLA in healthy donors. The PCR ran on 60 Vbeta and 13 Jbeta primers. Profiling relied on immunoSEQ multiplex PCR, and the TCRdb table lists in-frame clones only, not all of them. The data hold about 90,000 clones, with just under 90% observed a single time. The specimen was PBMCs. All receptors come from a man aged 18 to 35 in good health and CMV-seronegative.

The CDR3 bases are TGCAGCGGTTTAAGGGAGACTGAAGCTTTCTTT. Its translation is CSGLRETEAFF. This chain connects TRBV29-1 to TRBJ1-1; the D is unclear. The germline CDR1 and CDR2 sequences are SQVTM and ANQGSEA. V lost 7 bases, J lost 5 bases, and 11 bases lay in between. The CDR3 has 11 amino acids. The full variable domain, in which reference TRBV29-1 and TRBJ1-1 provide the parts outside the CDR3, is SAVISQKPSRDICQRGTSLTIQCQVDSQVTMMFWYRQQPGQSLTLIATANQGSEATYESGFVIDKFPISRPNLTFSTLTVSNMSPEDSSIYLCSGLRETEAFFGQGTRLTVV.

The V gene is TRBV5-4, the J gene TRBJ2-1; 10 bases match TRBD2. The CDR3 length is 15 residues. Looked up from germline, CDR1 is SGHNT and CDR2 is YYREEE (reference sequence). After removal of 5 bases from V and 4 bases from J, the junction contained 6 bases not matched to a gene. The CDR3 spells CASRDGTSAYNEQFF. Here the CDR3 DNA reads TGTGCCAGCAGAGACGGGACTAGCGCTTACAATGAGCAGTTCTTC.

The genes are TRBV20-1 and TRBJ1-5, with 7 bases aligning to TRBD1. Trimming at V came to 3 bases and at J to 8 bases, leaving 1 base not matched to a gene. The CDR3 is 11 amino acids. The V gene's germline CDR1 is DFQATT and CDR2 SNEGSKA (reference sequence). In nucleotides, the CDR3 is TGCAGTGCTAGGGGGACAGAGCCCCAGCATTTT. It specifies CSARGTEPQHF.

The chain recombines TRBV5-1 with TRBJ2-5; TRBD2 matches 8 bases. With V trimmed by 4 bases and J by 7 bases, 9 bases remained unmatched. Germline CDR1 is SGHRS and CDR2 is YFSETQ. CDR3 length equals 14 residues. CDR3 region: CASSQLAEGWTQYF. The CDR3 nucleotides are TGCGCCAGCAGCCAACTAGCGGAGGGGTGGACCCAGTACTTC.

The V and J genes are TRBV7-3 and TRBJ2-1; 8 positions agree with TRBD2. The V gene's germline CDR1 is SGHTA and CDR2 FQGTGA. The J segment lost 4 bases and the V segment lost 3 bases, leaving 5 bases of the junction unmatched. CDR3 length equals 15 residues. The CDR3 nucleotides are TGTGCCAGCAGCTTCTTAGCGGGATCTTACAATGAGCAGTTCTTC. Translated, it gives CASSFLAGSYNEQFF.

The chain recombines TRBV5-1 with TRBJ2-1, with 7 nucleotides matching TRBD2. V lost 0 bases and J lost 4; bases outside the gene matches: 10. The CDR3 totals 17 residues. Germline CDR1 is SGHRS and CDR2 is YFSETQ. The CDR3 loop reads CASSLGEGGPWYNEQFF. In DNA form, the CDR3 reads TGCGCCAGCAGCTTGGGTGAGGGAGGGCCCTGGTACAATGAGCAGTTCTTC.

J is TRBJ2-1 and V is TRBV6-1; 8 positions agree with TRBD2. The CDR3 sequence is 13 residues long. Germline CDR1 and CDR2: MNHNS and SASEGT. Trimming took 8 bases from V and 13 from J; bases not matched to a gene: 13. CDR3 in amino acids: CASRKGGLGFQFF. The CDR3 region has the DNA TGTGCCAGCCGCAAGGGGGGACTAGGGTTCCAGTTCTTC.

The rearrangement joins TRBV28 to TRBJ2-2, with 7 bases lining up with TRBD2. This CDR3 has 15 amino acids. J gave up 1 base and V 6 bases, and 5 bases lay outside the gene matches. From germline, CDR1 is MDHEN and CDR2 SYDVKM. CDR3 amino acids: CASRGAGRNTGELFF. For the CDR3, the DNA is TGTGCCAGCAGGGGAGCGGGGAGGAACACCGGGGAGCTGTTTTTT.

The gene calls are TRBV5-6 and TRBJ2-5; D gene unclear. This CDR3 has 13 amino acids. The V gene's germline CDR1 is SGHDT and CDR2 YYEEEE. Between the trimmed V and J ends, which lost 1 base and 2 bases, there was a span of 6 bases. The CDR3 region is CASSLLGQETQYF. CDR3 sequence (DNA): TGTGCCAGCAGCTTGCTAGGTCAAGAGACCCAGTACTTC.

This clone appeared a few times. V gene TRBV6-5 combines with J gene TRBJ1-3; the D gene is possibly TRBD1 (5 bases). V dropped 5 bases and J dropped 3 bases, with 11 bases sitting between them. The CDR3 spans 14 residues. CDR1 and CDR2 from the germline V gene are MNHEY and SVGAGI. The CDR3 region is CASSDSSDGNTIYF. The CDR3, as DNA: TGTGCCAGCAGTGACAGTTCTGATGGAAACACCATATATTTT.